This T cell receptor (beta chain) was sequenced during a study of post-analysis software for immune sequencing data (dated by TCRdb to about 2015). About the full investigation: Recorded disease courses included relapsing-remitting, secondary progressive and progressive-relapsing multiple sclerosis, with some patients lacking subtype annotation. The multiple sclerosis patient repertoires were compared with ten to eleven previously published healthy control repertoires from donors aged about 6 to 26 years. A subset of samples was prepared in parallel using single-end sample barcoding, then pooled and co-amplified after Illumina adapter ligation.

This clonotype was counted a single time. It has no known antigen specificity. Nothing much larger sits one base from this clone, and base qualities are not available. The full study reports these points: Normalized Chao1 diversity was significantly lower in multiple sclerosis patients than controls, suggesting substantial peripheral T-cell clonal expansion. The multiple sclerosis patient group was slightly younger than the control group. Patients showed significantly higher frequencies than controls for several TRBV segments, among them TRBV5-6, TRBV5-1 and TRBV20-1. Direct clustering with F measure showed strong co-clustering of samples prepared in the same batch, prompting a batch-effect correction.

Libraries were made using PCR. TCRdb shows the sequencer as Illumina HiSeq 2500. To reduce PCR and sequencing biases, unique molecular identifiers were incorporated into the TCR beta cDNA libraries. Per 1 to 10 million input T cells, some 500,000 cDNA molecules were obtained, such that each molecule approximated one T cell. Patient libraries were prepared and sequenced with the same protocol used for the earlier healthy control dataset. Samples belonging to the same batch were prepared together, multiplexed and sequenced on a shared HiSeq lane. The study's processing was this. Raw barcoded reads were processed with MIGEC, discarding single-read molecular identifier groups before consensus assembly and CDR3 extraction. Clonotype tables were post-analysed with VDJtools, normalizing diversity by down-sampling all datasets to the smallest sample size. Repertoire overlap clustering matched CDR3 amino acid but not nucleotide sequences to correct batch-related cross-sample contamination. The public sequencing data were trimmed at Q25 with fastp and processed into clonotypes with MiXCR by TCRdb, which kept only in-frame beta chains. Every distinct CDR3 protein forms one entry, paired with its most common genes and DNA. The V and J calls shown here were made by TCRdb, not taken from the authors' results. The sample records some 890,000 distinct CDR3 sequences, roughly half of which are singletons. Clones ranked in the top ten supply approximately 4.5% of the sample.

To demonstrate the VDJtools post-analysis software, the study profiled TCR beta repertoires from the peripheral blood of about a dozen young patients with multiple sclerosis. The patients with multiple sclerosis were children and adolescents between roughly 6 and 17 years of age. The germline V gene supplies CDR1 SNHLY and CDR2 FYNNEI. Inclusive of the bounding cysteine and phenylalanine, the CDR3 is 13 residues long. Of the read, only the CDR3 DNA is kept; its 39 bases are in frame from base 1. Ends trimmed: V by 4 bases, J by 6 bases; bases unmatched to a gene: 3. The chain is encoded by TRBV2 joined to TRBJ2-3, and 8 junctional nucleotides match TRBD2. Sequenced: blood. The receptor comes from a girl aged 5 to 17 with multiple sclerosis. The CDR3 loop reads CASSVLAADTQYF. The DNA sequence follows: TGTGCCAGCAGTGTACTAGCGGCGGATACGCAGTATTTT.